Given below is one T cell receptor (beta chain) in context. The target antigen is unknown. The data belong to a study of long-term antiretroviral therapy in people with HIV. Notes on the study in general: Clones that expanded before ART (that is, prior to treatment) dominated the repertoire at all time points. It was observed that HIV repertoires exhibited narrower CDR3 length ranges than controls.

The CDR3 runs to 17 residues. Germline values: CDR1 SGHRS, CDR2 YFSETQ. V dropped 5 bases and J dropped 6; count of bases not matched to a gene: 14. Before DNA extraction, about 1-11 million cryopreserved PBMC were held in the samples. At survey level, the immunoSEQ assay was run in its v3.0 version. Sequencing targeted roughly 35,000-55,000 T-cell genomes per sample. Here immunoSEQ multiplex PCR was the method, and the copy in TCRdb shows in-frame clones only, minus some. The sample holds some 14,000 clones, 65% to 80% seen once. The receptor was isolated from a man aged 40-49 years with HIV. This material consisted of unsorted PBMCs, taken 3.1 years after starting antiretroviral therapy. This chain links TRBV5-1 with TRBJ2-2; 9 bases match TRBD1. The CDR3 reads CASSTGQGASGPGELFF. The CDR3 DNA reads TGCGCCAGCAGTACGGGACAGGGCGCTAGCGGTCCCGGGGAGCTGTTTTTT.